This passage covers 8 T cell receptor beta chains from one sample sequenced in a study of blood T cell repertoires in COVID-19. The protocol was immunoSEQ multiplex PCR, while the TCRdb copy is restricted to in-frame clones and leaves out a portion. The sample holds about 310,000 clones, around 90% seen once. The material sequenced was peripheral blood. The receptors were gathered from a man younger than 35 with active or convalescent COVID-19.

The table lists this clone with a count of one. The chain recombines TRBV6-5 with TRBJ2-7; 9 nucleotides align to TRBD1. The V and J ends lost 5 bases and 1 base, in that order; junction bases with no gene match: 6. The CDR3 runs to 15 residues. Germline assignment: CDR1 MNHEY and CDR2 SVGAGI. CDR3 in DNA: TGTGCCAGCAGTCTACGGACAGGGGATTCCTACGAGCAGTACTTC. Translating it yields CASSLRTGDSYEQYF.

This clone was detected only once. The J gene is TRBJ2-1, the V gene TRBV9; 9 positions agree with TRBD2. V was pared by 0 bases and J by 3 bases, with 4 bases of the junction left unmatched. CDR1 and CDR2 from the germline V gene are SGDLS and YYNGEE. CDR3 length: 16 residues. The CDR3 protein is CASSVEGLAGYNEQFF. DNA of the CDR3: TGTGCCAGCAGCGTAGAGGGACTAGCCGGCTACAATGAGCAGTTCTTC.

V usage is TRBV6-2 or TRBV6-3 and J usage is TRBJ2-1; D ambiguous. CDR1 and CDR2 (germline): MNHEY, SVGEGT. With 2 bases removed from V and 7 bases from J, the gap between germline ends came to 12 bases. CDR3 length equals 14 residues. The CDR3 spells CASSYGLSANEQFF. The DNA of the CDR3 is TGTGCCAGCAGTTACGGGTTGAGCGCGAATGAGCAGTTCTTC.

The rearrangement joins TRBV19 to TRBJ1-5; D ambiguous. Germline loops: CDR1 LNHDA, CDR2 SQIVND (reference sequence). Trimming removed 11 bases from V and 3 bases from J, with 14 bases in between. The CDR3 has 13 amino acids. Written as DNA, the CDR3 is TGTGCCCGACATCGTGGACTCAATCAGCCCCAGCATTTT. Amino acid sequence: CARHRGLNQPQHF. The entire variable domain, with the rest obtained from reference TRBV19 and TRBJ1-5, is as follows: DGGITQSPKYLFRKEGQNVTLSCEQNLNHDAMYWYRQDPGQGLRLIYYSQIVNDFQKGDIAEGYSVSREKKESFPLTVTSAQKNPTAFYLCARHRGLNQPQHFGDGTRLSIL.

The CDR3 protein is CASSLGSNTGELFF. The CDR3 DNA reads as TGTGCCAGCAGCCTGGGGAGTAACACCGGGGAGCTGTTTTTT. The chain recombines TRBV5-5 with TRBJ2-2, with D maybe TRBD2 (5 bases). This CDR3 comprises 14 residues. The germline V and J ends were trimmed by 4 bases and 2 bases, with 9 bases remaining between them. Looked up from germline, CDR1 is SGHKS and CDR2 is YYEKEE (reference sequence).

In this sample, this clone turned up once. The CDR3 bases are TGCGCCAGCAGCCCTGGGACAGGGGGCTTAAGCTCCTACAATGAGCAGTTCTTC. Translation: CASSPGTGGLSSYNEQFF. J is TRBJ2-1 and V is TRBV5-1; TRBD1 matches 12 bases. The CDR3 sequence is 18 residues long. Germline values: CDR1 SGHRS, CDR2 YFSETQ. The junction had 8 bases not matched to a gene; V was cut back by 4 bases and J by 0 bases.

In DNA, the CDR3 is TGTGCCAGCAGCTACCGACAGGCCTCCTATGGCTACACCTTC. Its translation is CASSYRQASYGYTF. This sequence joins TRBV7-2 and TRBJ1-2; weak D call: TRBD1 (6 bases). CDR1 SGHTA and CDR2 FQGNSA come from the germline V gene. The CDR3 is 14 amino acids. V shed 4 bases and J shed 4 bases, with 13 bases lying between them.

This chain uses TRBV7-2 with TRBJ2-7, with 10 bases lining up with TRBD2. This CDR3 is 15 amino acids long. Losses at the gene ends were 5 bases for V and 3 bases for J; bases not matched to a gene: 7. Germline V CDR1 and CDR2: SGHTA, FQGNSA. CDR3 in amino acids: CASSTLAGDFYEQYF. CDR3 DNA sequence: TGTGCCAGCAGCACCCTAGCGGGGGATTTCTACGAGCAGTACTTC.